The sequence of this TCR beta chain was determined in a study of T cell changes during pregnancy in multiple sclerosis. Trimming stripped 3 bases from V and 3 bases from J, with 8 bases between. CDR3 length equals 14 residues. From germline, CDR1 is MDHEN and CDR2 SYDVKM. The repertoire was sequenced with immunoSEQ multiplex PCR; TCRdb's copy has only in-frame clones and lacks some. The sample holds about 44,000 clones; approximately 92% are singletons and the top ten take 1.3%. The sequencing sample was made of peripheral blood. The V and J genes are TRBV28 and TRBJ1-4; D gene uncertain. The TCR originated in a female donor with multiple sclerosis, enrolled in a pregnancy study. CDR3 nucleotides: TGTGCCAGCAGTTTGCGGCAGCCTAATGAAAAACTGTTTTTT. This translates into CASSLRQPNEKLFF.